This T cell receptor (beta chain) appears in the sequencing data of a study of regulatory T cells in long-lasting Graves disease. The time point here: persistent/refractory GD, antithyroid drugs over 5 years with positive TRAb. Preparation of the TCR library used RNA extracted from PBMCs. Construction of the TCR beta libraries employed iRepertoire HTBI primers in conjunction with Arm-PCR of CDR3 regions. One entry per CDR3 protein, called by TCRdb with MiXCR from the multiplex PCR reads. The sample has around 300,000 distinct CDR3 sequences, more than 20% seen once. V was cut by 3 bases and J by 2 bases, with 14 bases left in between. Germline V gene sequence: CDR1 LNHDA, CDR2 SQIVND (reference sequence). The CDR3 runs 16 residues. Whole-study findings and limits: Sampling was limited to peripheral blood rather than thyroid tissue. Segments TRBV28, TRBJ1-2 and TRBJ2-5 showed preferential usage in persistent disease. Public clonotype sharing was higher in persistent than newly diagnosed patients.

Concerning this clonotype itself: Its antigen is still unknown.

The gene calls are TRBV19 and TRBJ1-5; the D gene is possibly TRBD1 (5 bases). Sequenced here: peripheral blood mononuclear cells (PBMCs), sampled when the disease was refractory, from a patient treated with antithyroid drugs. The sequence was obtained from a female donor with Graves disease. The CDR3 sequence: CASSIWGRDRNQPQHF. For the CDR3, the DNA is TGTGCCAGTAGTATTTGGGGTCGGGACCGCAATCAGCCCCAGCATTTT.